A single sample gave rise to the 10 T cell receptor beta chains below, sequenced in a study of response to subunit inactivated influenza vaccine. TCRdb recomputed calls from the RT-PCR reads with MiXCR, one row per CDR3 protein. The sample lists 500,000 to 600,000 distinct CDR3 sequences; roughly 10% were seen once. The sample was also reused in another study, on T cells expressing NK-cell markers. That publication notes: Libraries used 5'RACE template switching adding universal primer site and UMIs.

This material consisted of PBMCs from blood, taken on the day of vaccination. Receptors originate from a man aged 50-60 years who received an inactivated influenza vaccine.

This clonotype was seen a handful of times. The chain combines TRBV7-2 with TRBJ2-3; D uncertain. This CDR3 has 11 amino acids. Trimming cost V 5 bases and J 6 bases, with 6 bases left between them. The V gene's germline CDR1 is SGHTA and CDR2 FQGNSA. CDR3: CASSPLDTQYF. The CDR3 DNA reads as TGTGCCAGCAGCCCTTTGGATACGCAGTATTTT.

There are a few counts of this clonotype. The chain has TRBV5-1 and TRBJ2-3; 8 bases map to TRBD2. This CDR3 spans 16 amino acids. V gave up 0 bases and J gave up 4 bases; unmatched junction bases: 7. Germline CDR1 reads SGHRS; CDR2 reads YFSETQ. CDR3 loop: CASSLAGAGGADTQYF. The CDR3 DNA sequence: TGCGCCAGCAGCTTGGCCGGGGCGGGGGGAGCAGATACGCAGTATTTT.

This clonotype was counted between two and nine times. The chain links TRBV29-1 to TRBJ2-1; 9 bases fit TRBD2. Trimming cost V 4 bases and J 8 bases; bases outside gene matches: 6. The CDR3 totals 13 residues. Looked up from germline, CDR1 is SQVTM and CDR2 is ANQGSEA. Here the CDR3 DNA reads TGCAGCGTTGGGCTAGCGGGGAATTATGAGCAGTTCTTC. Protein product: CSVGLAGNYEQFF.

This clonotype was detected a few times. The chain uses TRBV7-2 and TRBJ2-3, with 8 bases fitting TRBD2. This CDR3 region has 13 residues. Germline values: CDR1 SGHTA, CDR2 FQGNSA. J was trimmed by 14 bases and V by 6 bases; bases with no gene match: 13. The CDR3 here is CASRSKGLGARYF. In DNA form, the CDR3 reads TGTGCCAGCAGGTCTAAGGGACTAGGTGCTCGGTATTTT. The whole variable domain, remainder taken from reference TRBV7-2 and TRBJ2-3, is GAGVSQSPSNKVTEKGKDVELRCDPISGHTALYWYRQSLGQGLEFLIYFQGNSAPDKSGLPSDRFSAERTGGSVSTLTIQRTQQEDSAVYLCASRSKGLGARYFGPGTRLTVL.

This chain links TRBV20-1 with TRBJ2-7; D not resolved. The CDR3 runs to 15 residues. Trimming removed 0 bases from V and 3 bases from J, with 15 bases in between. From germline, CDR1 is DFQATT and CDR2 SNEGSKA (reference sequence). The CDR3 sequence is CSARDRVQTLYEQYF. The CDR3 DNA reads as TGCAGTGCTAGAGATCGGGTACAGACTCTCTACGAGCAGTACTTC.

This clonotype has just a few counts. The rearrangement uses TRBV4-2 and TRBJ2-5; D is undetermined. CDR3 length: 12 residues. Germline assignment: CDR1 LGHNA and CDR2 YNFKEQ. The germline V and J ends were trimmed by 0 bases and 12 bases, with 11 bases remaining between them. CDR3 DNA: TGTGCCAGCAGCCAAGATCGGGTAGTAAAGTACTTC. It specifies CASSQDRVVKYF.

This clonotype turned up a few times. The rearrangement links TRBV20-1 to TRBJ1-1; 7 bases align to TRBD1. The CDR3 sequence is 13 residues long. The germline CDR1 and CDR2 sequences are DFQATT and SNEGSKA (reference sequence). The J segment lost 6 bases and the V segment lost 3 bases, leaving 7 bases of the junction unmatched. CDR3 sequence (DNA): TGCAGTGCTAGGAGACAGGGTTTAGCTGAAGCTTTCTTT. Its translation is CSARRQGLAEAFF.

A few counts support this clonotype. The V and J genes are TRBV20-1 and TRBJ2-4; D is ambiguous. This CDR3 has 15 residues. Per the germline V gene, CDR1 is DFQATT and CDR2 is SNEGSKA (reference sequence). Between the trimmed V and J ends, which lost 0 bases and 1 base, there was a span of 10 bases. The CDR3 loop is CSARDGVRAKNIQYF. In DNA form, the CDR3 reads TGCAGTGCTAGAGATGGGGTCCGGGCCAAAAACATTCAGTACTTC.

This clonotype was detected ten times or more. The chain combines TRBV12-3 or TRBV12-4 with TRBJ1-6, with D possibly TRBD1 on 5 matching bases. The CDR3 is made up of 14 amino acids. Deletions cut 3 bases from V and 14 bases from J, with 17 bases between. The CDR3: CASSFGSRGSSLHF. CDR3 coding DNA: TGTGCCAGCAGTTTCGGATCGAGGGGATCATCCCTCCACTTT.

This clonotype was observed a few times. The genes are TRBV7-2 and TRBJ2-7; D tentatively fits TRBD1 or TRBD2 (5 bases each). V was clipped by 4 bases and J by 3 bases, with 16 bases between them. CDR1 is SGHTA and CDR2 is FQGNSA in the germline V gene. There are 15 residues in the CDR3. The CDR3 coding sequence is TGTGCCAGCAGCTCCCGTCCGGGACGGAACTACGAGCAGTACTTC. Translation: CASSSRPGRNYEQYF.